The 27 T cell receptor beta chains below all came from one sample that was sequenced in a study of CD8 T cells in Susac syndrome. It was with random hexamers that roughly 0.45 to 1 ug RNA was reverse transcribed. A single record per CDR3 protein comes from TCRdb applying MiXCR to the immunoSEQ multiplex PCR reads. Among about 120,000 distinct CDR3 sequences listed, 96% were seen once. Sequencing used CD4+ T cells from PBMCs. The receptors derive from a human donor with Susac syndrome.

This rearrangement joins TRBV4-1 to TRBJ2-4; D possibly corresponds to TRBD1 (5 bases). The CDR3 sequence is 12 residues long. V shed 3 bases and J shed 5 bases, with 5 bases lying between them. Per the germline V gene, CDR1 is MGHRA and CDR2 is YSYEKL. The CDR3 region is CASSQGQNIQYF. The CDR3 nucleotides are TGCGCCAGCAGCCAGGGGCAAAACATTCAGTACTTC.

This chain uses TRBV2 with TRBJ2-1, with D perhaps matching TRBD2 (5 bases). Germline V gene data show CDR1 as SNHLY and CDR2 as FYNNEI. This CDR3 contains 14 residues. Trimming shortened V by 10 bases and J by 5 bases, and 18 bases separated the two germline ends. CDR3 DNA sequence: TGTGCCACCGGGAAAGGCAGCTCGAACAATGAGCAGTTCTTC. This encodes CATGKGSSNNEQFF.

This clonotype occurred a few times. The chain couples TRBV10-3 to TRBJ1-1; a possible D gene is TRBD1 (5 bases). Germline V gives CDR1 ENHRY, CDR2 SYGVKD. V lost 4 bases to trimming and J lost 1 base, with 7 bases between them. The CDR3 consists of 13 residues. CDR3 coding DNA: TGTGCCATCAGTGGCAGGGAGAACACTGAAGCTTTCTTT. As protein: CAISGRENTEAFF.

This clonotype has just one count. The chain joins TRBV30 to TRBJ1-5; tentative D call: TRBD1 (6 bases). Looked up from germline, CDR1 is GTSNPN and CDR2 is SVGIG (reference sequence). The germline V and J ends were trimmed by 0 bases and 7 bases, with 25 bases remaining between them. CDR3 size: 18 residues. The CDR3 DNA follows: TGTGCCTGGAGTGTACGGGGGCAGGGGATGGGGTATGTGCAGCCCCAGCATTTT. Amino acids: CAWSVRGQGMGYVQPQHF.

This chain uses TRBV7-9 with TRBJ2-7; possibly TRBD1 for D (6 bases). The germline V gene has CDR1 SEHNR and CDR2 FQNEAQ (reference sequence). The CDR3 is made up of 15 amino acids. Trimming cost V 3 bases and J 5 bases, with 17 bases left between them. The CDR3 reads CASSFAEQGSHEQYF. The CDR3 DNA sequence: TGTGCCAGCAGCTTCGCCGAACAGGGTTCCCACGAGCAGTACTTC.

The chain combines TRBV30 with TRBJ2-5; D remains unclear. The CDR3 extends over 14 amino acids. The ends were cut back, 0 bases at V and 0 bases at J, with 8 bases in the middle. CDR1 GTSNPN and CDR2 SVGIG come from the germline V gene (reference sequence). The chain's CDR3 is CAWSVYEYQETQYF. For the CDR3, the DNA is TGTGCCTGGAGTGTATACGAGTACCAAGAGACCCAGTACTTC.

This chain uses TRBV13 with TRBJ2-3; 12 nucleotides align to TRBD2. Trimming at V came to 5 bases and at J to 0 bases, leaving 6 bases not matched to a gene. The CDR3 covers 17 residues. Germline CDR1 PRHDT, CDR2 FYEKMQ (reference sequence). In DNA form, the CDR3 reads TGTGCCAGCAGCGGCAGACTAGCGGGGGTTAGCACAGATACGCAGTATTTT. This gives the protein CASSGRLAGVSTDTQYF.

This clonotype was detected once. This sequence joins TRBV14 and TRBJ1-1; D unclear. V lost 1 base, J lost 5 bases, and 8 bases lay in between. Germline V gene sequence: CDR1 SGHDN, CDR2 FVKESK. The CDR3 is 13 residues long. In nucleotides, the CDR3 is TGTGCCAGCAGCCAAGTGCAAGAGACTGAAGCTTTCTTT. Residues: CASSQVQETEAFF.

The rearrangement uses TRBV30 and TRBJ1-1; unclear D gene. V lost 3 bases and J lost 0, with 5 bases in between. Germline V gene data show CDR1 as GTSNPN and CDR2 as SVGIG (reference sequence). This CDR3 has 12 residues. The CDR3 loop reads CAWSRMNTEAFF. For the CDR3, the DNA is TGTGCCTGGAGCAGAATGAACACTGAAGCTTTCTTT.

The rearrangement uses TRBV5-6 and TRBJ2-4, with 7 bases fitting TRBD1. The CDR3 is 17 amino acids. Germline assignment: CDR1 SGHDT and CDR2 YYEEEE. V dropped 0 bases and J dropped 0; count of bases not matched to a gene: 6. The CDR3 loop reads CASSLAGQNLAKNIQYF. DNA of the CDR3: TGTGCCAGCAGCTTGGCGGGACAGAATCTAGCCAAAAACATTCAGTACTTC.

This rearrangement joins TRBV14 to TRBJ2-5, with 10 positions matching TRBD2. There are 15 residues in the CDR3. CDR1 and CDR2 (germline): SGHDN, FVKESK. Trimming removed 3 bases from V and 2 bases from J; junction bases left unmatched: 3. The chain's CDR3 is CASSQLLAGQETQYF. In DNA form, the CDR3 reads TGTGCCAGCAGCCAGCTACTAGCGGGACAAGAGACCCAGTACTTC.

The chain employs TRBV5-4 and TRBJ2-7, with TRBD2 matching over 9 bases. Germline CDR1 reads SGHNT; CDR2 reads YYREEE (reference sequence). The CDR3 contains 15 residues. The V and J ends lost 5 bases and 2 bases, in that order; junction bases with no gene match: 8. The chain's CDR3 is CASSPKRTSAYEQYF. CDR3 nucleotide sequence: TGTGCCAGCAGTCCAAAACGGACTAGCGCCTACGAGCAGTACTTC.

The J gene is TRBJ1-4, the V gene TRBV5-1; weak D call: TRBD1 (6 bases). The CDR3 is 15 amino acids. Germline values: CDR1 SGHRS, CDR2 YFSETQ. Trimming shortened V by 4 bases and J by 6 bases, and 16 bases separated the two germline ends. In DNA form, the CDR3 reads TGCGCCAGCAGCGCCAACAGGGTGGCCCATGAAAAACTGTTTTTT. As protein: CASSANRVAHEKLFF.

The chain has TRBV4-1 and TRBJ1-2, with 9 bases matching TRBD1. The CDR3 covers 14 residues. The germline CDR1 and CDR2 sequences are MGHRA and YSYEKL. V was pared by 2 bases and J by 8 bases, with 6 bases of the junction left unmatched. The CDR3 loop reads CASSQRTGDGGYTF. For the CDR3, the DNA is TGCGCCAGCAGCCAACGGACAGGGGACGGCGGCTACACCTTC.

The rearrangement links TRBV6-1 to TRBJ1-1; the match to TRBD1 covers 7 bases. V shed 6 bases and J 6 bases; nucleotides not matched to a gene: 7. CDR3 length: 13 residues. Germline CDR1 and CDR2: MNHNS and SASEGT. This chain's CDR3 is CASSRTGIPEAFF. CDR3 nucleotide sequence: TGTGCCAGCAGCCGGACAGGTATCCCTGAAGCTTTCTTT.

V usage is TRBV20-1 and J usage is TRBJ2-5; the match to TRBD1 covers 7 bases. V lost 0 bases and J lost 2; bases outside the gene matches: 6. This CDR3 region has 15 residues. Germline CDR1 and CDR2: DFQATT and SNEGSKA (reference sequence). CDR3 in DNA: TGCAGTGCTAGAGATTACGGCAGGGGGCAAGAGACCCAGTACTTC. It codes for CSARDYGRGQETQYF.

The rearrangement links TRBV10-2 to TRBJ1-1, with TRBD1 matching 8 bases. Germline trimming cut 0 bases from V and 1 base from J; bases unmatched to any gene: 4. CDR1 and CDR2 (germline): WSHSY, SAAADI. The CDR3 is 16 amino acids. CDR3 loop: CASSESRTGTNTEAFF. CDR3 sequence (DNA): TGCGCCAGCAGTGAGTCGCGGACAGGGACGAACACTGAAGCTTTCTTT.

The V gene is TRBV19, the J gene TRBJ2-1, with D maybe TRBD2 (5 bases). Germline V lookup: CDR1 LNHDA, CDR2 SQIVND (reference sequence). The CDR3 length is 15 residues. Trimming removed 6 bases from V and 2 bases from J, with 14 bases in between. CDR3 in DNA: TGTGCCAGTAGCCCGGGATTCCCTCCCTACAATGAGCAGTTCTTC. Amino acids: CASSPGFPPYNEQFF.

This sequence joins TRBV30 and TRBJ2-3, with D unresolved. The CDR3 covers 12 residues. Trimming left V 5 bases short and J 1 base short, with 7 bases between. The germline V gene encodes CDR1 GTSNPN and CDR2 SVGIG (reference sequence). The CDR3: CAWEVGTDTQYF. For the CDR3, the DNA is TGTGCCTGGGAGGTGGGCACAGATACGCAGTATTTT.

The chain is built from TRBV9 and TRBJ2-2, with D possibly being TRBD1 (5 bases). The CDR3 totals 15 residues. The V gene lost 0 bases and the J gene lost 2 bases, with 8 bases spanning the gap. Germline CDR1 is SGDLS and CDR2 is YYNGEE. The CDR3 region has the DNA TGTGCCAGCAGCGTAGACAGGATTAACACCGGGGAGCTGTTTTTT. Protein sequence: CASSVDRINTGELFF.

V gene TRBV25-1 combines with J gene TRBJ2-7; the D gene could be TRBD1 or TRBD2 (5 bases each). The V and J ends lost 4 bases and 2 bases respectively, with 12 bases between them. The CDR3 has 14 residues. Germline V gene data show CDR1 as MGHDK and CDR2 as SYGVNS. The DNA of the CDR3 is TGTGCCAGCAGTGTCCGGGACCCCCCCTACGAGCAGTACTTC. It specifies CASSVRDPPYEQYF.

The chain links TRBV7-2 to TRBJ2-5; 8 bases fit TRBD2. V shed 6 bases and J 3 bases; nucleotides not matched to a gene: 9. Germline CDR1 SGHTA, CDR2 FQGNSA. This CDR3 region has 15 residues. CDR3: CASSRRLAPEETQYF. The CDR3 bases are TGTGCCAGCAGTCGCCGACTAGCGCCCGAAGAGACCCAGTACTTC.

Here the CDR3 reads CATSGQGAGYNEQFF. The CDR3 DNA reads as TGTGCCACCAGTGGACAGGGGGCGGGCTACAATGAGCAGTTCTTC. V usage is TRBV24-1 and J usage is TRBJ2-1; 10 bases map to TRBD1. After removal of 5 bases from V and 3 bases from J, the junction contained 3 bases not matched to a gene. Germline CDR1 reads KGHDR; CDR2 reads SFDVKD. The CDR3 is 15 amino acids.

The chain joins TRBV5-6 to TRBJ1-1; maybe TRBD1 (5 bases). Germline-derived CDR1 and CDR2 are SGHDT and YYEEEE. The V end was cut by 0 bases, the J end by 5 bases, with 14 bases between. The length of the CDR3 is 15 residues. CDR3 sequence: CASSLAGGARTEAFF. The CDR3 region has the DNA TGTGCCAGCAGCTTGGCCGGGGGAGCACGGACTGAAGCTTTCTTT.

This chain connects TRBV20-1 to TRBJ2-5; TRBD2 agrees at 7 bases. This CDR3 has 13 residues. The V and J ends lost 5 bases and 5 bases, in that order; junction bases with no gene match: 8. Germline CDR1 DFQATT, CDR2 SNEGSKA (reference sequence). In DNA, the CDR3 is TGCAGTGCTGGAGCGGGGTCCACGGAGACCCAGTACTTC. This translates into CSAGAGSTETQYF.

This rearrangement joins TRBV5-1 to TRBJ2-2, with a possible D match to TRBD1 (6 bases). The CDR3 contains 14 residues. Germline V lookup: CDR1 SGHRS, CDR2 YFSETQ. The V gene lost 4 bases and the J gene lost 7 bases, with 14 bases spanning the gap. The CDR3 sequence: CASSLKQGNGELFF. The CDR3 bases are TGCGCCAGCAGCCTGAAACAGGGTAACGGGGAGCTGTTTTTT.

This rearrangement joins TRBV2 to TRBJ2-1; no clear D gene. V was shortened by 8 bases and J by 6 bases, with 14 bases between the two germline ends. Germline V gene sequence: CDR1 SNHLY, CDR2 FYNNEI. CDR3 length: 13 amino acids. As DNA, the CDR3 is TGTGCCAGCGGTACTCTAAGGGCCAATGAGCAGTTCTTC. Protein product: CASGTLRANEQFF.